These T cell receptor beta chains were read from a single sample in a study of radiotherapy plus CTLA-4 blockade in lung cancer. TCRdb's copy holds only in-frame clones and misses some; the assay was immunoSEQ multiplex PCR. This sample has more than 55,000 clones; roughly 79% occur once, and the top ten carry around 6%. The source was peripheral blood, collected from a patient treated with radiotherapy plus ipilimumab. The receptors stem from a human donor with non-small cell lung cancer whose response to radiotherapy plus ipilimumab could not be evaluated. CDR3s include the opening cysteine and the closing phenylalanine or tryptophan. The D gene is left open where the match is weak. Some rows mark clone size as missing; the rest say once, few, many or name a class of expanded clone.

>TRBJ2-5|TRBV5-1|NA|TRBD2
TGCGCCAGCAGCTTTGCCCCGACTAGCGGTCAAGAGACCCAGTACTTC
CASSFAPTSGQETQYF
>TRBJ2-7|TRBV5-4|once|NA
TGTGCCAGCAGCTTGATGGGGGGATCGTACGAGCAGTACTTC
CASSLMGGSYEQYF
>TRBJ1-1|TRBV4-1|NA|TRBD1
TGCGCCAGCAGGAAGGACAGGGGGCCCACTGAAGCTTTCTTT
CASRKDRGPTEAFF
>TRBJ2-5|TRBV7-2|NA|TRBD2
TGTGCCAGCAGCTCAGGACTAGCGGGAGGGCAAGAGACCCAGTACTTC
CASSSGLAGGQETQYF
>TRBJ2-7|TRBV7-9|NA|NA
TGTGCCAGCAGCTCCCGGGGAACCTACGAGCAGTACTTC
CASSSRGTYEQYF
>TRBJ2-1|TRBV7-2|NA|TRBD2
TGTGCCAGCAGCTTTCCCCAGCGGGGATACAATGAGCAGTTCTTC
CASSFPQRGYNEQFF
>TRBJ2-7|TRBV9|NA|TRBD2
TGTGCCAGCAGCGTAGGGGAGACTAGCGGGGGTCTCTACGAGCAGTACTTC
CASSVGETSGGLYEQYF
>TRBJ1-4|TRBV7-8|NA|NA
TGTGCCAGCAGCTTAGTAGCAGGGAGGGCAGGGCGTAAACTGTTTTTT
CASSLVAGRAGRKLFF
>TRBJ2-7|TRBV7-2|NA|NA
TGTGCCAGCAGCTTAGAACTTTACTCTGCCTACGAGCAGTACTTC
CASSLELYSAYEQYF
>TRBJ2-5|TRBV27|NA|TRBD1
TGTGCCAGCAGTTTATTAGGGGGCGTAGAGACCCAGTACTTC
CASSLLGGVETQYF
>TRBJ2-7|TRBV5-1|NA|TRBD1
TGCGCCAGCAGCAGGGACCCGGGACAGGGCTACGAGCAGTACTTC
CASSRDPGQGYEQYF
>TRBJ2-2|TRBV29-1|NA|TRBD2
TGCAGCGTTGGAACCGGGACTAGCGGGAGAAGGCCCGGGGAGCTGTTTTTT
CSVGTGTSGRRPGELFF
>TRBJ2-1|TRBV27|NA|TRBD1
TGTGCCAGCAGTTGGACAGGGGGAAGGGATGAGCAGTTCTTC
CASSWTGGRDEQFF
>TRBJ2-2|TRBV5-1|NA|TRBD1
TGCGCCAGCAGCTTTGACAGGGGGCGCACCGGGGAGCTGTTTTTT
CASSFDRGRTGELFF
>TRBJ2-6|TRBV7-2|NA|NA
TGTGCCAGCAGCTTACACTCTGGGGCCAACGTCCTGACTTTC
CASSLHSGANVLTF
>TRBJ1-5|TRBV28|NA|NA
TGTGCCAGCACCAACACCGGTCGGGGCAATCAGCCCCAGCATTTT
CASTNTGRGNQPQHF
>TRBJ2-1|TRBV6-4|NA|TRBD2
TGTGCCAGCAGCCTGACTAGCGGGGGGGTGAATGAGCAGTTCTTC
CASSLTSGGVNEQFF
>TRBJ1-1|TRBV29-1|NA|TRBD1
TGCAGCGTTCGAGGGGCGGAGGGGGCGCAAGCTTTCTTT
CSVRGAEGAQAFF
>TRBJ2-3|TRBV11-2|NA|NA
TGTGCCAGCAGCTTAAGCCGAGCAGATACGCAGTATTTT
CASSLSRADTQYF
>TRBJ2-2|TRBV5-6|NA|NA
TGTGCCAGCAGCCTCAGCACCGGGGAGCTGTTTTTT
CASSLSTGELFF
>TRBJ1-3|TRBV6-6|NA|NA
TGTGCCAGCAGTTACCCCGGCAGGGCTGGAAACACCATATATTTT
CASSYPGRAGNTIYF
>TRBJ2-1|TRBV25-1|NA|NA
TGTGCCAGCAGTCCTATTGGGGGCTCAACATACAATGAGCAGTTCTTC
CASSPIGGSTYNEQFF
>TRBJ1-1|TRBV29-1|few|NA
TGCAGCGTCAAGCGCGCGAACACTGAAGCTTTCTTT
CSVKRANTEAFF
>TRBJ2-1|TRBV6-5|NA|TRBD2
TGTGCCAGCAGTTACAAAAGCGGGGGGATCAATGAGCAGTTCTTC
CASSYKSGGINEQFF
>TRBJ2-5|TRBV9|NA|TRBD2
TGTGCCAGCAGCGTAGGGGTTAGCGGGAGGGCCCGTGAGACCCAGTACTTC
CASSVGVSGRARETQYF
>TRBJ2-4|TRBV25-1|few|TRBD1
TGTGCCAGCAGTCCACGGACAGGGGCCAGCGGCGAGGACATTCAGTACTTC
CASSPRTGASGEDIQYF
>TRBJ2-7|TRBV27|NA|TRBD2
TGTGCCAGCAGTTTGGCGACGCGGACTAGCGGGGGAAGGTACGAGCAGTACTTC
CASSLATRTSGGRYEQYF
>TRBJ2-1|TRBV7-8|few|TRBD2
TGTGCCAGCAGCCTAGGAGGACCTACTAGCGGGAGTATCCCCTTATATGACAATGAGCAGTTCTTC
CASSLGGPTSGSIPLYDNEQFF
>TRBJ2-2|TRBV19|few|TRBD1
TGTGCCAGTAGTCAACCCAGAGGGACAGGGGCGAACACCGGGGAGCTGTTTTTT
CASSQPRGTGANTGELFF
>TRBJ1-2|TRBV28|NA|NA
TGTGCCAGCAGTTCGGGACTGAGCTATGGCTACACCTTC
CASSSGLSYGYTF
>TRBJ1-5|TRBV21-1|few|NA
TGTGCCAGCAGCAAAATCCCCTTCAGGGGGGAAAATCAGCCCCAGCATTTT
CASSKIPFRGENQPQHF
>TRBJ1-2|TRBV18|NA|NA
TGTGCCAGCCCACCGGGGTTCAGGGTTGGCTATGGCTACACCTTC
CASPPGFRVGYGYTF
>TRBJ1-5|TRBV6-6|NA|NA
TGTGCCAGCAGTTACTCGAGTCAGACAGCTAATCAGCCCCAGCATTTT
CASSYSSQTANQPQHF
>TRBJ1-3|TRBV5-1|NA|NA
TGCGCCAGCAGCTTGGCCCCCCTAGACAGCGCCTCTGGAAACACCATATATTTT
CASSLAPLDSASGNTIYF
>TRBJ2-7|TRBV2|NA|NA
TGTGCCAGCAGTGACCGCGAGCAGTACTTC
CASSDREQYF
>TRBJ1-1|TRBV7-2|NA|NA
TGTGCCAGCAGCTTAGAAGAAGAGGCCACTGAAGCTTTCTTT
CASSLEEEATEAFF
>TRBJ1-5|TRBV15|NA|TRBD1
TGTGCCACCAGCAGCTTACCAGAATATGGGACAGGGGCCAATCAGCCCCAGCATTTT
CATSSLPEYGTGANQPQHF
>TRBJ2-2|TRBV28|NA|NA
TGTGCCAGCACCGTAAACACCGGGGAGCTGTTTTTT
CASTVNTGELFF
>TRBJ1-2|TRBV7-6|NA|NA
TGTGCCAGCAGCTTAGGAGGGCGCGATGGCTACACCTTC
CASSLGGRDGYTF
>TRBJ2-1|TRBV7-9|NA|TRBD2
TGTGCCAGCAGCCTAACTAGCGGGAGTAGCAATGAGCAGTTCTTC
CASSLTSGSSNEQFF
>TRBJ1-4|TRBV5-1|once|TRBD1
TGCGCCAGCAGCCTCCGACAGGGGGGAGAAAAACTGTTTTTT
CASSLRQGGEKLFF
>TRBJ2-7|TRBV19|NA|TRBD2
TGTGCCAGTAGCCGTCGCGGGGGGAGCTCCTACGAGCAGTACTTC
CASSRRGGSSYEQYF
>TRBJ2-7|TRBV5-1|NA|TRBD2
TGCGCCAGCAGCTTGACTAGCGGGGGGTACGAGCAGTACTTC
CASSLTSGGYEQYF
>TRBJ2-5|TRBV6-1|many|NA
TGTGCCAGCAGTGGTGGGGGGGCCAGGAGGGAGACCCAGTACTTC
CASSGGGARRETQYF
>TRBJ1-4|TRBV9|NA|NA
TGTGCCAGCAGCGTACAGGGTACTAATGAAAAACTGTTTTTT
CASSVQGTNEKLFF